A selection of T cell receptor beta chains follows, all from one sample in a study of CD8+ T cells in alopecia areata. Method: immunoSEQ multiplex PCR; TCRdb's copy keeps in-frame clones and lacks some. The sample records about 190,000 clones, around 60% being singletons. This material consisted of CD4+ T cells sorted from blood, taken at week 4, from a patient treated with tofacitinib. The receptors shown here come from a human donor with alopecia areata. CDR3s include the opening cysteine and the closing phenylalanine or tryptophan. The order of the fields is V gene, D gene, clone size, J gene, CDR3 DNA, CDR3 protein. A D gene is named only where the DNA matches it firmly. Expanded clones get a size class; other rows say once, few or many, or leave the size out.

TRBV29-1,TRBD2,NA,TRBJ2-4,TGCAGCGTTAGGGGACTAGCGGGTAATGTAGCCAAAAACATTCAGTACTTC,CSVRGLAGNVAKNIQYF
TRBV7-3,NA,NA,TRBJ2-3,TGTGCCAGCAGCTTAACGAGGGGACCGGATACGCAGTATTTT,CASSLTRGPDTQYF
TRBV6-5,TRBD2,once,TRBJ2-1,TGTGCCAGCAGGTCTAGCGGGATTACGCGGAATGAGCAGTTCTTC,CASRSSGITRNEQFF
TRBV7-2,NA,NA,TRBJ2-7,TGTGCCAGCAGCCCCGACCTGCGCAATACGTACGAGCAGTACTTC,CASSPDLRNTYEQYF
TRBV29-1,TRBD2,NA,TRBJ2-3,TGCAGCGTTGGTCAGACTAGCGGATCTAGCACAGATACGCAGTATTTT,CSVGQTSGSSTDTQYF
TRBV15,NA,once,TRBJ2-6,TGTGCCACCAGCAGCGACGTATCCGCTGGGGCCAACGTCCTGACTTTC,CATSSDVSAGANVLTF
TRBV2,NA,NA,TRBJ1-4,TGTGCCAGCAGTTACACCGCAACTAATGAAAAACTGTTTTTT,CASSYTATNEKLFF
TRBV10-3,NA,NA,TRBJ1-2,TGTGCCATCAGTGACAGGGCGTTAACTAACTATGGCTACACCTTC,CAISDRALTNYGYTF
TRBV27,TRBD1,NA,TRBJ1-2,TGTGCCAGCAGTCCCCAAATGCTAACAGGGGCTAACTATGGCTACACCTTC,CASSPQMLTGANYGYTF
TRBV2,NA,NA,TRBJ2-7,TGTGCCAGCAGGGACCAGGCCGAGCAGTACTTC,CASRDQAEQYF
TRBV30,NA,NA,TRBJ2-7,TGTGCCTGGAATAGAGACGTGGGGTACGAGCAGTACTTC,CAWNRDVGYEQYF
TRBV29-1,TRBD1,NA,TRBJ2-7,TGCAGCGTTGAAGGACAGGGTTACGAGCAGTACTTC,CSVEGQGYEQYF
TRBV11-2,NA,NA,TRBJ2-7,TGTGCCAGCAGCTTAGGAACAGGGTTAAGGGAGCAGTACTTC,CASSLGTGLREQYF
TRBV5-1,TRBD2,NA,TRBJ2-5,TGCGCCAGCAGCTTGAGGAGGGAGGGAGCTGAGACCCAGTACTTC,CASSLRREGAETQYF
TRBV30,NA,once,TRBJ1-1,TGTGCCTGGAGTGACAGGGATGCGGGAGCTTTCTTT,CAWSDRDAGAFF
TRBV29-1,NA,once,TRBJ2-6,TGCAGCGTCGAGGCGGGCTCTGGGGCCAACGTCCTGACTTTC,CSVEAGSGANVLTF
TRBV6-6,NA,NA,TRBJ2-1,TGTGCCAGCAGTTACATCTCCAATGAGCAGTTCTTC,CASSYISNEQFF
TRBV6-5,TRBD1,NA,TRBJ1-3,TGTGCCAGCAGTTACGGGACAGGGGTTGGAAACACCATATATTTT,CASSYGTGVGNTIYF
TRBV7-7,NA,NA,TRBJ2-5,TGTGCTAGCAGCTTAGGGGACAACCAAGAGGCCCAGTACTTC,CASSLGDNQEAQYF
TRBV2,NA,medium-sized,TRBJ2-2,TGTGCCAGCAGTGTTGAAAAGGAGCTGTTTTTT,CASSVEKELFF
TRBV25-1,NA,NA,TRBJ1-2,TGTGCCAGCAGTAGGGGCTACTATGGCTACACCTTC,CASSRGYYGYTF
TRBV29-1,NA,few,TRBJ2-7,TGCAGCGTTGAAGAAAAGACCTCCGGCGAGCAGTACTTC,CSVEEKTSGEQYF
TRBV15,NA,once,TRBJ2-1,TGTGCCACCAGCAGGGGCAGGACGAGCTCCTACAATGAGCAGTTCTTC,CATSRGRTSSYNEQFF
TRBV30,NA,NA,TRBJ2-4,TGTGCCTGGACTACTCAAAAAAACATTCAGTACTTC,CAWTTQKNIQYF
TRBV5-1,TRBD2,NA,TRBJ2-5,TGCGCCAGCAGCGGGGGTCCAGCGGGAGTCTCAGGAGAGACCCAGTACTTC,CASSGGPAGVSGETQYF
TRBV29-1,NA,few,TRBJ2-4,TGCAGCGTTTTAGGGCGGCTAGCCAAAAACATTCAGTACTTC,CSVLGRLAKNIQYF
TRBV29-1,TRBD1,NA,TRBJ1-1,TGCAGCGTTCAGGAGACAGGGCTTACTGAAGCTTTCTTT,CSVQETGLTEAFF
TRBV30,NA,NA,TRBJ1-5,TGTGCCTGGAGTAGGGCAGATCAGCCCCAGCATTTT,CAWSRADQPQHF
TRBV29-1,NA,few,TRBJ1-1,TGCAGCGTCGTCGGACAGTCAGTAGTTGTGAACACTGAAGCTTTCTTT,CSVVGQSVVVNTEAFF
TRBV30,NA,NA,TRBJ2-7,TGTGCCCGAGGGGGGGCGTCCTACGAGCAGTACTTC,CARGGASYEQYF
TRBV29-1,NA,NA,TRBJ2-5,TGCAGCGTTGAGTGGGGAGAGACCCAGTACTTC,CSVEWGETQYF
TRBV29-1,TRBD2,few,TRBJ2-1,TGCAGCGTCAAAAGGACCGGGACTAGCGGGAGGTACCACTCCTACAATGAGCAGTTCTTC,CSVKRTGTSGRYHSYNEQFF
TRBV4-2,NA,NA,TRBJ2-2,TGTGCCAGCAGCCAAGATGCAGGGTGGGCCGGGGAGCTGTTTTTT,CASSQDAGWAGELFF
TRBV6-4,NA,NA,TRBJ2-2,TGTGCCAGCAGTGATAAGGGAGCGAACACCGGGGAGCTGTTTTTT,CASSDKGANTGELFF
TRBV5-1,NA,NA,TRBJ2-7,TGCGCCAGCAGCTTAGGGCTCGTGGAGTACTTC,CASSLGLVEYF
TRBV29-1,NA,NA,TRBJ1-1,TGCAGCGCCCGGTTAAGTCGTACTGAAGCTTTCTTT,CSARLSRTEAFF
TRBV19,NA,few,TRBJ2-7,TGTGCCAGTAGTACCCCCGGTTCGGGGGCTTCCTACGAGCAGTACTTC,CASSTPGSGASYEQYF
TRBV29-1,TRBD1,NA,TRBJ1-2,TGCAGCGTGGATACTGACAGGGACGGTGGCTACACCTTC,CSVDTDRDGGYTF